The table lists the clone carrying this TCR beta chain with many counts. The target antigen is unknown. The read ends 3 residues early relative to the CDR3; the germline J gene fills the gap. The assay was immunoSEQ multiplex PCR, and TCRdb's table has in-frame clones only and misses some. Listed for the sample are some 32,000 clones, none seen a single time. This sample was included in a study of T cell clonality in common variable immunodeficiency. This CDR3 spans 13 amino acids. Germline-derived CDR1 and CDR2 are GTSNPN and SVGIG (reference sequence). V was clipped by 2 bases and J by 5 bases, with 11 bases between them. General study results and limits: Fewer TCRbeta clones were shared among CVID subjects than controls.

The source material was peripheral blood mononuclear cells. The source of this sequence is a person aged 18-69 years in good health. V is TRBV30 and J is TRBJ2-3; D might be TRBD1 (6 bases). CDR3 sequence reads: CAWSRGRGDTQYF. CDR3 DNA (partial): TGTGCCTGGAGTAGGGGGAGAGGAGATACG.